The rows below give T cell receptor beta chains drawn from one sample of a study of blood T cell repertoires in COVID-19. Using immunoSEQ multiplex PCR, the repertoire was profiled, and TCRdb retains in-frame clones only, with some absent. The sample has roughly 200,000 clones; 70% to 90% are singletons. Sequenced input: peripheral blood. Receptors were obtained from a man aged 60 to 69 with active or convalescent COVID-19. Both conserved end residues are part of each CDR3. Fields, in order: D gene, CDR3 length, V gene, clone size, J gene, CDR3 protein, CDR3 DNA. A D gene is named only where the DNA matches it firmly. Only some rows state a clone size, as once, few, many or a class for expanded clones.

TRBD1,15,TRBV15,NA,TRBJ2-1,CATSPLDRGYNEQFF,TGTGCCACCAGCCCCCTGGACAGGGGCTACAATGAGCAGTTCTTC
TRBD1,13,TRBV5-6,few,TRBJ2-1,CASSLARNRGEFF,TGTGCCAGCAGCTTGGCAAGAAACAGGGGAGAGTTCTTC
NA,17,TRBV13,once,TRBJ2-2,CASTPGGGTSNTGELFF,TGTGCCAGCACCCCGGGGGGCGGGACCTCGAACACCGGGGAGCTGTTTTTT
TRBD1,14,TRBV5-1,few,TRBJ2-5,CASRLDRGRETQYF,TGCGCCAGCAGGTTAGACAGGGGGCGAGAGACCCAGTACTTC
TRBD1,15,TRBV30,few,TRBJ1-5,CAWGTGGNMNQPQHF,TGTGCCTGGGGGACAGGGGGGAATATGAATCAGCCCCAGCATTTT
TRBD1,15,TRBV5-5,once,TRBJ2-5,CASSRSGTAQETQYF,TGTGCCAGCAGTCGATCCGGGACAGCACAAGAGACCCAGTACTTC
NA,14,TRBV5-1,NA,TRBJ1-1,CASSLDRQNTEAFF,TGCGCCAGCAGCTTGGACAGACAGAACACTGAAGCTTTCTTT
NA,13,TRBV6-6,NA,TRBJ1-2,CASKTSQPYGYTF,TGTGCCAGCAAAACTAGCCAGCCCTATGGCTACACCTTC
NA,16,TRBV3-1/TRBV3-2,once,TRBJ1-4,CASSQDYFRYNEKLFF,TGTGCCAGCAGCCAAGATTATTTCAGGTACAATGAAAAACTGTTTTTT
TRBD2,16,TRBV6-2/TRBV6-3,NA,TRBJ2-1,CASSRPLAGGIVEQFF,TGTGCCAGCAGCCGGCCCCTAGCGGGGGGAATCGTAGAGCAGTTCTTC
TRBD2,15,TRBV3-1/TRBV3-2,once,TRBJ2-7,CASSQDGRGGREQYF,TGTGCCAGCAGCCAAGATGGGCGGGGGGGCCGAGAGCAGTACTTC
NA,14,TRBV2,NA,TRBJ1-3,CASRQGELGNTIYF,TGTGCCAGCAGACAGGGCGAATTAGGTAACACCATATATTTT
NA,13,TRBV5-1,NA,TRBJ1-1,CASSPDGSTEAFF,TGCGCCAGCAGCCCAGACGGGTCGACTGAAGCTTTCTTT
NA,14,TRBV25-1,NA,TRBJ2-5,CASSDQSRGETQYF,TGTGCCAGCAGTGATCAATCTAGGGGAGAGACCCAGTACTTC
NA,17,TRBV6-2/TRBV6-3,few,TRBJ2-3,CASSYSWGGWGTDTQYF,TGTGCCAGCAGTTACTCGTGGGGGGGCTGGGGCACAGATACGCAGTATTTT
TRBD1,15,TRBV29-1,few,TRBJ1-1,CSVGPYNTGGTEAFF,TGCAGCGTTGGTCCTTACAATACAGGGGGCACTGAAGCTTTCTTT
TRBD2,12,TRBV12-3/TRBV12-4,NA,TRBJ2-3,CAGGGSTDTQYF,TGTGCTGGGGGGGGAAGCACAGATACGCAGTATTTT
NA,16,TRBV27,NA,TRBJ1-2,CASSFFPSDGAGGYTF,TGTGCCAGCAGTTTCTTCCCATCGGACGGGGCGGGGGGCTACACCTTC
NA,13,TRBV5-6,NA,TRBJ2-7,CASSSGTSYEQYF,TGTGCCAGCAGCTCCGGGACTTCCTACGAGCAGTACTTC
NA,12,TRBV20-1,NA,TRBJ2-1,CSASPVVNEQFF,TGCAGTGCTAGTCCGGTTGTGAATGAGCAGTTCTTC
TRBD1,16,TRBV19,NA,TRBJ2-7,CASSPVTGGVVSEQYF,TGTGCCAGTAGTCCCGTGACAGGGGGCGTTGTGAGCGAGCAGTACTTC
NA,14,TRBV5-1,NA,TRBJ2-3,CASSLAQSTDTQYF,TGCGCCAGCAGCTTGGCGCAGAGCACAGATACGCAGTATTTT
NA,15,TRBV5-1,NA,TRBJ2-3,CASSAWDSVMDTQYF,TGCGCCAGCAGTGCCTGGGACTCCGTGATGGATACGCAGTATTTT
NA,14,TRBV6-6,NA,TRBJ2-3,CASSYTLNRDTQYF,TGTGCCAGCAGTTATACGCTTAACAGGGATACGCAGTATTTT
NA,16,TRBV18,NA,TRBJ2-1,CASSPLTRGSYNEQFF,TGTGCCAGCTCACCACTGACAAGGGGCTCCTACAATGAGCAGTTCTTC
TRBD1,14,TRBV6-5,NA,TRBJ1-2,CASSYGGQVYGYTF,TGTGCCAGCAGTTACGGTGGACAGGTCTATGGCTACACCTTC
NA,14,TRBV29-1,NA,TRBJ2-6,CSVDGASGANVLTF,TGCAGCGTTGATGGGGCCTCCGGGGCCAACGTCCTGACTTTC
NA,14,TRBV25-1,NA,TRBJ1-1,CASSEWGRNTEAFF,TGTGCCAGCAGTGAATGGGGCAGGAACACTGAAGCTTTCTTT
NA,15,TRBV13,NA,TRBJ2-2,CASSKGDRYTGELFF,TGTGCCAGCAGCAAAGGGGATCGGTACACCGGGGAGCTGTTTTTT
NA,15,TRBV5-4,few,TRBJ2-1,CASSLGHSLGDEQFF,TGTGCCAGCAGTTTGGGGCATTCCCTAGGGGATGAGCAGTTCTTC
NA,14,TRBV18,NA,TRBJ1-2,CASSPPALNYGYTF,TGTGCCAGCTCACCACCGGCCCTTAACTATGGCTACACCTTC
NA,11,TRBV3-1/TRBV3-2,once,TRBJ2-5,CASSQDGTQYF,TGTGCCAGCAGCCAAGACGGGACCCAGTACTTC
TRBD1,14,TRBV11-2,once,TRBJ2-7,CASSLERTGYEQYF,TGTGCCAGCAGCTTAGAAAGGACAGGATACGAGCAGTACTTC
NA,14,TRBV3-1/TRBV3-2,once,TRBJ1-1,CASSQGQVNTEAFF,TGTGCCAGCAGCCAAGGACAGGTGAACACTGAAGCTTTCTTT
NA,15,TRBV24-1,NA,TRBJ2-3,CATTGGGPSTDTQYF,TGTGCCACCACTGGCGGCGGTCCTAGCACAGATACGCAGTATTTT
NA,13,TRBV7-2,NA,TRBJ1-3,CASSPSVGNTIYF,TGTGCCAGCAGCCCTTCGGTGGGAAACACCATATATTTT